This is a list of T cell receptor beta chains from one sample in a study of shared clonotypes between healthy human individuals. TCRdb's copy holds only in-frame clones and misses some; the assay was immunoSEQ multiplex PCR. The data contain around 2,000,000 clones, approximately 94% of them singletons. Material: naive CD8+ T cells from PBMCs. All receptors come from a man in his late teens or twenties in good health. Some clones in this sample may be carry-over from other donors' samples. Both conserved end residues are trimmed from each CDR3.

V,J,CDR3
TRBV11-2,TRBJ2-7,ASSYTAYEQY
TRBV6-5,TRBJ2-7,ASSYGGGLDVYEQY
TRBV4-1,TRBJ2-7,ASSGGNEQY
TRBV5-4,TRBJ1-2,ASRRGQGIGNYGYT
TRBV27,TRBJ2-7,ASSPRASEAYEQY
TRBV14,TRBJ2-7,ASSQDGLTSYEQY
TRBV4-1,TRBJ2-1,ASSQREGLSSYNEQF
TRBV2,TRBJ1-2,ASSEGQASDGYT
TRBV7-9,TRBJ2-7,ASSPGTSGIALTYEQY
TRBV27,TRBJ2-7,ASSISQGTSEQY